Each of the 16 T cell receptor beta chains below was sequenced from the same sample in a study of shared clonotypes between healthy human individuals. Here immunoSEQ multiplex PCR was the method, and the copy in TCRdb shows in-frame clones only, minus some. The sample contains about 1 million clones, 65% to 75% of which appear only once. Sequenced material: memory CD4+ T cells sorted from blood. The subset was: CD45RA-negative fraction. The receptors were gathered from a young man in good health.

This clone was seen a single time. A read error is likely here: a far larger clone is one base away. The V and J genes are TRBV27 and TRBJ2-7; 9 nucleotides agree with TRBD2. The CDR3 extends over 13 amino acids. Germline V gives CDR1 MNHEY, CDR2 SMNVEV (reference sequence). The CDR3 region is CASSLATSGERYF. CDR3 in DNA: TGTGCCAGCAGTTTAGCGACTAGCGGAGAGCGGTACTTC.

The rearrangement links TRBV5-6 to TRBJ1-2; tentative D call: TRBD1 (6 bases). From germline, CDR1 is SGHDT and CDR2 YYEEEE. This CDR3 region has 17 residues. V lost 0 bases to trimming and J lost 4 bases, with 19 bases between them. CDR3 sequence (DNA): TGTGCCAGCAGCTTGGCCGGGGGGGCCATAAAGCCCTATGGCTACACCTTC. It specifies CASSLAGGAIKPYGYTF.

CDR3 sequence: CASNPNGASGPDTQYF. The CDR3 nucleotides are TGTGCCAGCAACCCTAACGGGGCTAGCGGGCCTGATACGCAGTATTTT. The V call is TRBV9, the J call TRBJ2-3, with 8 bases identical to TRBD2. With 6 bases clipped from V and 6 bases from J, the junction kept 15 bases outside the gene matches. Germline V gives CDR1 SGDLS, CDR2 YYNGEE. The CDR3 length is 16 residues.

In this sample, this clone turned up once. The rearrangement links TRBV28 to TRBJ1-1; D might be TRBD1 (6 bases). There are 15 residues in the CDR3. The V gene lost 3 bases and the J gene lost 5 bases, with 16 bases spanning the gap. Germline V lookup: CDR1 MDHEN, CDR2 SYDVKM. The CDR3 loop reads CASSLPRGGRTEAFF. In nucleotides, the CDR3 is TGTGCCAGCAGTTTGCCGAGGGGGGGGAGGACTGAAGCTTTCTTT.

The chain joins TRBV25-1 to TRBJ2-1; 9 nucleotides match TRBD2. CDR1 MGHDK and CDR2 SYGVNS come from the germline V gene. V trimming: 3 bases; J trimming: 8 bases; junction bases outside the gene matches: 5. This CDR3 has 14 amino acids. Written as DNA, the CDR3 is TGTGCCAGCAGTGAGGCGGGAGGGCCGCATGAGCAGTTCTTC. Protein sequence: CASSEAGGPHEQFF.

The sample holds one count of this clone. The chain has TRBV5-1 and TRBJ2-6, with 10 positions matching TRBD1. V trimming: 0 bases; J trimming: 1 base; junction bases outside the gene matches: 7. This CDR3 is 19 amino acids long. Germline assignment: CDR1 SGHRS and CDR2 YFSETQ. The DNA for the CDR3 is TGCGCCAGCAGCTTGGGCAAAAGGACAGGGGGTTCTGGGGCCAACGTCCTGACTTTC. Its protein is CASSLGKRTGGSGANVLTF.

The J gene is TRBJ1-3, the V gene TRBV28; no clear D. The CDR3 sequence is 16 residues long. Per the germline V gene, CDR1 is MDHEN and CDR2 is SYDVKM. Trimming shortened V by 6 bases and J by 2 bases, and 17 bases separated the two germline ends. The CDR3 protein is CASSPRSYVPGNTIYF. Written as DNA, the CDR3 is TGTGCCAGCAGCCCCAGGTCCTATGTCCCTGGAAACACCATATATTTT.

This clone has only one observation. The chain combines TRBV2 with TRBJ2-5; 8 bases match TRBD2. V shed 2 bases and J 4 bases; nucleotides not matched to a gene: 9. The CDR3 covers 16 residues. The germline CDR1 and CDR2 sequences are SNHLY and FYNNEI. CDR3 region: CASSERMAGGGETQYF. The CDR3 region has the DNA TGTGCCAGCAGTGAACGGATGGCGGGAGGTGGAGAGACCCAGTACTTC.

V usage is TRBV19 and J usage is TRBJ2-5, with D perhaps matching TRBD1 (6 bases). The V end lost 5 bases, the J end lost 4 bases, and 17 bases lay between the germline ends. Germline V gives CDR1 LNHDA, CDR2 SQIVND (reference sequence). The CDR3 extends over 15 amino acids. The CDR3 bases are TGTGCCAGTAGTCCCCGACAGGAGGTGAGAGAGACCCAGTACTTC. This translates into CASSPRQEVRETQYF.

Concerning this clone itself: The likely explanation is a read error, given a far larger clone one base away. This chain connects TRBV27 to TRBJ2-5; weak D call: TRBD1 (6 bases). The CDR3 totals 12 residues. CDR1 and CDR2 (germline): MNHEY, SMNVEV (reference sequence). Trimming left V 3 bases short and J 5 bases short, with 7 bases between. CDR3 in amino acids: CASSFQGETQYF. CDR3 DNA: TGTGCCAGCAGTTTCCAGGGGGAGACCCAGTACTTC.

The rearrangement links TRBV15 to TRBJ1-2; unclear D gene. Germline-derived CDR1 and CDR2 are LNHNV and YYDKDF (reference sequence). Deletions cut 0 bases from V and 1 base from J, with 6 bases between. The CDR3 length is 14 residues. The CDR3, as DNA: TGTGCCACCAGCAGAGATATGGGTAACTATGGCTACACCTTC. It codes for CATSRDMGNYGYTF.

This clone showed up just a few times. This sequence joins TRBV19 and TRBJ1-2; D call uncertain. V dropped 3 bases and J dropped 2 bases, with 10 bases sitting between them. Germline V CDR1 and CDR2: LNHDA, SQIVND (reference sequence). This CDR3 has 14 amino acids. The CDR3 sequence is CASSIGQENYGYTF. CDR3 nucleotides: TGTGCCAGTAGTATTGGGCAGGAGAACTATGGCTACACCTTC.

The chain is built from TRBV19 and TRBJ1-5; maybe TRBD1 (5 bases). Between the trimmed V and J ends, which lost 5 bases and 4 bases, there was a span of 12 bases. CDR1 is LNHDA and CDR2 is SQIVND in the germline V gene (reference sequence). This CDR3 region has 14 residues. The CDR3 is CASSQGVFNQPQHF. In nucleotides, the CDR3 is TGTGCCAGTAGTCAAGGGGTCTTTAATCAGCCCCAGCATTTT.

The chain combines TRBV7-9 with TRBJ2-5, with D tentatively TRBD1 (5 bases). V shed 2 bases and J shed 5 bases, with 9 bases lying between them. This CDR3 comprises 13 residues. The V gene's germline CDR1 is SEHNR and CDR2 FQNEAQ (reference sequence). The CDR3 DNA is TGTGCCAGCAGCTTAAGGGGCGTGGAGACCCAGTACTTC. The encoded protein is CASSLRGVETQYF.

The rearrangement joins TRBV6-5 to TRBJ1-2; a possible D gene is TRBD1 (6 bases). The germline V and J ends were trimmed by 2 bases and 5 bases, with 15 bases remaining between them. Germline CDR1 and CDR2: MNHEY and SVGAGI. The length of the CDR3 is 15 residues. The CDR3 DNA reads TGTGCCAGCAGTTACAGGACAGAGTCTTCTTATGGCTACACCTTC. It encodes CASSYRTESSYGYTF.

The J gene is TRBJ1-1, the V gene TRBV7-9; D not resolved. V lost 5 bases and J 3 bases, leaving 7 bases between the germline ends. The germline V gene has CDR1 SEHNR and CDR2 FQNEAQ (reference sequence). The CDR3 runs to 12 residues. CDR3 in amino acids: CASSPIYTEAFF. The CDR3, as DNA: TGTGCCAGCAGCCCGATTTACACTGAAGCTTTCTTT.